This T cell receptor (beta chain) originates from a study of human thymus T cells. Resected material from corrective heart surgery provided the thymus tissue analysed. The germline gives CDR1 SEHNR, CDR2 FQNEAQ (reference sequence). This CDR3 has 11 residues. As regards this clone: A junction boundary mismatches the germline segment, possibly from a read error.

Here immunoSEQ multiplex PCR was the method, and the copy in TCRdb shows in-frame clones only, minus some. The profile shows approximately 70,000 clones, 85% to 95% of them singletons. This chain joins TRBV7-9 and TRBJ2-7; no clear D gene. The sample comprised thymus tissue. This TCR was recovered from a girl under three years old with a congenital heart defect but otherwise immunologically healthy. For the CDR3, the DNA is TGTGCCAGCAGCTCCCTAGGATTCCCCCGCTTC. Translation: CASSSLGFPRF.